A single sample is the source of the 23 T cell receptor beta chains below, sequenced in a study of CXCR3-negative and CXCR3-positive naive CD8 T cells. General study results and limits: CXCR3-positive naive cells carried more hydrophobic TRB CDR3s than CXCR3-negative ones.

Antigens of these TCRs are unknown. TRB cDNA libraries were made by UMI-labeled 5' RACE. TCRdb reanalyzed the 5' RACE reads, giving one entry per CDR3 protein sequence and no DNA. This listing includes around 110,000 distinct CDR3 sequences. The sample taken for sequencing was naive CXCR3+ CD8+ T cells from blood. Subset here: CD45RO-CCR7+CD27+CD95- naive CD8+ T cells expressing CXCR3 (TNR3+). These receptors were obtained from a human donor in good health. Some clones in this sample may be carry-over from other donors' samples.

The V and J genes are TRBV7-9 and TRBJ2-3. The CDR3 extends over 14 amino acids. CDR1 SEHNR and CDR2 FQNEAQ come from the germline V gene (reference sequence). The CDR3 loop reads CASQLGITTDTQYF.

The chain combines TRBV15 with TRBJ2-1; with no DNA, the TCRdb D assignment of TRBD2 cannot be verified. The CDR3 loop spans 13 amino acids. Germline lookup yields CDR1 LNHNV and CDR2 YYDKDF (reference sequence). CDR3 region: CATSTGLAGSKFF. Supplemented by reference TRBV15 and TRBJ2-1, the full variable domain reads DAMVIQNPRYQVTQFGKPVTLSCSQTLNHNVMYWYQQKSSQAPKLLFHYYDKDFNNEADTPDNFQSRRPNTSFCFLDIRSPGLGDTAMYLCATSTGLAGSKFFGPGTRLTVL.

V is TRBV7-9 and J is TRBJ2-7; TCRdb's D call of TRBD1 is untestable without DNA. Germline assignment: CDR1 SEHNR and CDR2 FQNEAQ (reference sequence). The CDR3 loop spans 14 amino acids. The CDR3 region is CASSLVTGSHEQYF.

This chain connects TRBV7-6 to TRBJ2-1; TCRdb outputs TRBD2, but without DNA this stays unchecked. Germline assignment: CDR1 SGHVS and CDR2 FNYEAQ. The CDR3 is made up of 13 amino acids. The CDR3: CASNAGTNDEQFF.

The chain carries TRBV6-5 and TRBJ2-7. The CDR3 has 13 residues. Germline CDR1 and CDR2: MNHEY and SVGAGI. The chain's CDR3 is CASSYSLSYEQYF.

The chain carries TRBV12-3 or TRBV12-4 and TRBJ2-1; TCRdb picks TRBD1, but there is no DNA to check that call. The CDR3 length is 15 residues. This chain's CDR3 is CASSSGQGPYNEQFF.

The chain couples TRBV7-8 to TRBJ1-1; TCRdb calls TRBD1, which cannot be checked without DNA. This CDR3 contains 15 residues. CDR1 SGHVS and CDR2 FQNEAQ come from the germline V gene. The chain's CDR3 is CASSLAQTGVTEAFF. Full variable domain (missing parts from reference TRBV7-8 and TRBJ1-1): GAGVSQSPRYKVAKRGQDVALRCDPISGHVSLFWYQQALGQGPEFLTYFQNEAQLDKSGLPSDRFFAERPEGSVSTLKIQRTQQEDSAVYLCASSLAQTGVTEAFFGQGTRLTVV.

V usage is TRBV9 and J usage is TRBJ2-5. The CDR3 loop spans 15 amino acids. CDR1 SGDLS and CDR2 YYNGEE come from the germline V gene. CDR3 protein: CASSVLNTPQETQYF. The full variable domain, completed using reference TRBV9 and TRBJ2-5, is DSGVTQTPKHLITATGQRVTLRCSPRSGDLSVYWYQQSLDQGLQFLIQYYNGEERAKGNILERFSAQQFPDLHSELNLSSLELGDSALYFCASSVLNTPQETQYFGPGTRLLVL.

The chain employs TRBV29-1 and TRBJ1-2. CDR1 is SQVTM and CDR2 is ANQGSEA in the germline V gene. The length of the CDR3 is 11 residues. The CDR3 protein is CSVEEDYGYTF.

The V gene is TRBV5-1, the J gene TRBJ2-7. This CDR3 has 13 amino acids. Germline assignment: CDR1 SGHRS and CDR2 YFSETQ. CDR3 region: CASSPDVTYEQYF.

V usage is TRBV27 and J usage is TRBJ2-1. The V gene's germline CDR1 is MNHEY and CDR2 SMNVEV (reference sequence). This CDR3 is 13 amino acids long. The CDR3 here is CASSLWIGNEQFF.

This chain joins TRBV11-2 and TRBJ2-1; TCRdb's D gene call, TRBD1, goes unchecked for lack of DNA. Per the germline V gene, CDR1 is SGHAT and CDR2 is FQNNGV. The CDR3 is made up of 13 amino acids. The CDR3 spells CASSLWTGNEQFF.

The genes are TRBV5-5 and TRBJ2-7; TCRdb outputs TRBD2, but without DNA this stays unchecked. Germline CDR1 SGHKS, CDR2 YYEKEE (reference sequence). The CDR3 is 16 amino acids. This chain's CDR3 is CASSFLADLSSYEQYF. Supplemented by reference TRBV5-5 and TRBJ2-7, the full variable domain reads DAGVTQSPTHLIKTRGQQVTLRCSPISGHKSVSWYQQVLGQGPQFIFQYYEKEERGRGNFPDRFSARQFPNYSSELNVNALLLGDSALYLCASSFLADLSSYEQYFGPGTRLTVT.

The V gene is TRBV6-5, the J gene TRBJ1-1; TCRdb names TRBD1, which stays unverified in the absence of DNA. Germline lookup yields CDR1 MNHEY and CDR2 SVGAGI. This CDR3 contains 15 residues. This CDR3 reads CASSSPRDRGPEAFF.

This chain joins TRBV5-1 and TRBJ1-3. The CDR3 is 13 residues long. Germline values: CDR1 SGHRS, CDR2 YFSETQ. The chain's CDR3 is CASSEISGNTIYF. Full variable domain (missing parts from reference TRBV5-1 and TRBJ1-3): KAGVTQTPRYLIKTRGQQVTLSCSPISGHRSVSWYQQTPGQGLQFLFEYFSETQRNKGNFPGRFSGRQFSNSRSEMNVSTLELGDSALYLCASSEISGNTIYFGEGSWLTVV.

V gene TRBV6-2 or TRBV6-3 combines with J gene TRBJ2-1; TCRdb outputs TRBD1, but without DNA this stays unchecked. The length of the CDR3 is 13 residues. Germline loops: CDR1 MNHEY, CDR2 SVGEGT. The CDR3 loop is CASSYGGPNEQFF.

CDR3 residues: CSVEPGQGTYEQYF. The V gene is TRBV29-1, the J gene TRBJ2-7; absent DNA, TCRdb's TRBD1 call cannot be checked. CDR1 is SQVTM and CDR2 is ANQGSEA in the germline V gene. The CDR3 totals 14 residues.

The rearrangement joins TRBV12-3 or TRBV12-4 to TRBJ2-3. The CDR3 totals 12 residues. CDR3 sequence: CASSVFGDTQYF.

The chain employs TRBV5-1 and TRBJ2-7; TCRdb's D call of TRBD2 is untestable without DNA. CDR1 is SGHRS and CDR2 is YFSETQ in the germline V gene. The CDR3 is 15 residues long. The CDR3: CASSLAAGGLDEQYF.

The V call is TRBV29-1, the J call TRBJ2-6. The CDR3 spans 18 residues. Germline values: CDR1 SQVTM, CDR2 ANQGSEA. The CDR3 region is CSVEDLFEDHSGANVLTF.

This chain connects TRBV7-8 to TRBJ1-3; TCRdb calls TRBD1, which cannot be checked without DNA. The CDR3 contains 18 residues. CDR1 is SGHVS and CDR2 is FQNEAQ in the germline V gene. Here the CDR3 reads CASSLRPGQGAYGNTIYF.

This chain joins TRBV11-3 and TRBJ2-7; TCRdb's D gene call, TRBD1, goes unchecked for lack of DNA. CDR1 and CDR2 (germline): SGHNT, YENEEA. The CDR3 sequence is 13 residues long. CDR3 amino acids: CARSFPGTYEQYF.

This sequence joins TRBV28 and TRBJ2-1. CDR1 and CDR2 from the germline V gene are MDHEN and SYDVKM. CDR3 length: 11 residues. The CDR3 loop reads CASSLSVEQFF.